This T cell receptor beta chain was sequenced during a study of blood T cell repertoires in COVID-19. At the level of the study: T cells, B-cell-depleted T cells, or PBMCs supplied cDNA or gDNA.

Among Cohort 3 donors, those recovered had two negative PCRs, clearance, or symptom resolution. This CDR3 spans 12 amino acids. From germline, CDR1 is MDHEN and CDR2 SYDVKM. Trimming stripped 5 bases from V and 6 bases from J, with 7 bases between. Data came from immunoSEQ multiplex PCR; TCRdb stores just in-frame clones and leaves some out. The table has about 320,000 clones, around 90% seen once. The chain is built from TRBV28 and TRBJ2-2; D not certain. The receptor's source is a woman aged 18-29 years who had recovered from COVID-19. What was sequenced was PBMCs or T cells enriched from blood (not recorded which). The CDR3 DNA reads TGTGCCAGCAGTGAGCCCCCCGGGGAGCTGTTTTTT. This codes for CASSEPPGELFF.